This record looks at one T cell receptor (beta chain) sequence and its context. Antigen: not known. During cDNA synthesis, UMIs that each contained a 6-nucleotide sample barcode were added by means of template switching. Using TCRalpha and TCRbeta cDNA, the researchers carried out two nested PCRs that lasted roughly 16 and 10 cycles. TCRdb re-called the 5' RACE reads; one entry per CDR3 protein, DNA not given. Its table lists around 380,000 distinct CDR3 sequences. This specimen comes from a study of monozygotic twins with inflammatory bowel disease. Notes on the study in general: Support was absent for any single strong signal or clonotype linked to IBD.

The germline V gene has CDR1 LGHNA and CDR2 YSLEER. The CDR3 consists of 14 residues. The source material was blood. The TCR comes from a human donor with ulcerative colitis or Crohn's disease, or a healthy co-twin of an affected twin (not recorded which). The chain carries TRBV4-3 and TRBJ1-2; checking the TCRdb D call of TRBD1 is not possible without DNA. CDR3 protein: CASSQDEGNYGYTF.